This T cell receptor (beta chain) was identified during a study of CD8+ T cells in alopecia areata. Background on the study: The drug, oral tofacitinib, was given to treated patients at 5 to 10 mg twice daily.

The CDR3 is 16 amino acids. The V end was cut by 2 bases, the J end by 4 bases, with 16 bases between. Germline lookup yields CDR1 SGHDT and CDR2 YYEEEE. Samples from alopecia areata patients were lesional scalp punch biopsies and peripheral blood. The sorting of PBMCs gave CD4+ and CD8+ T cells. This clone has a single count. Extracted RNA was reverse transcribed, and the resulting cDNA served as sequencing template. Profiled with immunoSEQ multiplex PCR; TCRdb holds only in-frame clones, not every one. The table includes roughly 170,000 clones, around three fifths detected once. The sequenced sample was CD4+ T cells sorted from blood, obtained at week 0. This TCR derives from a human donor with alopecia areata. The chain joins TRBV5-6 to TRBJ1-3; tentatively, D is TRBD1 (5 bases). Written as DNA, the CDR3 is TGTGCCAGCAGCTTCCGGGGCCTAATTAGCGGAAACACCATATATTTT. This encodes CASSFRGLISGNTIYF.